These 10 T cell receptor beta chains share one sample of origin, sequenced in a study of CD8 T cells in ankylosing spondylitis (dated by TCRdb to 2017 to 2019). The library relied on 5' RACE. The instrument was an Illumina HiSeq 2500. TCRdb reanalyzed the raw reads on its own, using fastp at Q25 for trimming and MiXCR for clone calling, and kept in-frame beta chains. One record per CDR3 amino acid sequence lists the most common genes and DNA. The sample profile shows 120,000 or so distinct CDR3 sequences; roughly 15% of them were found once. Of the sample, 2.5% to 3% falls within the top ten clones. Sequencing was performed on blood, either unsorted or a sorted T cell fraction (not recorded which). The origin of the receptors is a female donor with ankylosing spondylitis or in good health (not recorded which).

The chain carries TRBV10-3 and TRBJ2-3, with 11 bases matching TRBD2. The CDR3 spans 15 residues. J was trimmed by 3 bases and V by 10 bases; bases with no gene match: 9. Germline V gives CDR1 ENHRY, CDR2 SYGVKD. The CDR3 here is CATNLAGGLTDTQYF. The CDR3 DNA follows: TGTGCCACCAATCTAGCGGGAGGATTGACAGATACGCAGTATTTT.

This clonotype has a handful of counts. J is TRBJ2-1 and V is TRBV20-1; D is ambiguous. The V gene lost 6 bases and the J gene lost 0 bases, with 15 bases spanning the gap. The CDR3 consists of 15 residues. Germline V gene sequence: CDR1 DFQATT, CDR2 SNEGSKA (reference sequence). The CDR3 spells CSARVYQSSYNEQFF. CDR3 sequence (DNA): TGCAGTGCACGGGTCTACCAGAGCTCCTACAATGAGCAGTTCTTC.

This clonotype was recorded at least ten times. The chain links TRBV20-1 to TRBJ2-3, with D perhaps TRBD1 or TRBD2 (5 bases each). The CDR3 has 13 residues. The germline gives CDR1 DFQATT, CDR2 SNEGSKA (reference sequence). Here the CDR3 DNA reads TGCAGGGCCTTAGGGGACAGCACAGATACGCAGTATTTT. Translated, it gives CRALGDSTDTQYF.

The chain is built from TRBV27 and TRBJ2-5, with D possibly TRBD2 on 5 matching bases. Germline loops: CDR1 MNHEY, CDR2 SMNVEV (reference sequence). V lost 5 bases, J lost 2 bases, and 15 bases lay in between. CDR3 size: 15 residues. CDR3 region: CASSKRGQVQETQYF. CDR3 in DNA: TGTGCCAGCAGTAAAAGAGGGCAGGTACAAGAGACCCAGTACTTC.

This clonotype was recorded at least ten times. The chain's CDR3 is CASNRDVGGELFF. In DNA form, the CDR3 reads TGTGCCAGCAACAGGGACGTCGGCGGGGAGCTGTTTTTT. The V call is TRBV3-1, the J call TRBJ2-2, with D possibly matching TRBD1 (6 bases). The germline V gene encodes CDR1 LGHDT and CDR2 YNNKEL (reference sequence). Trimming stripped 7 bases from V and 7 bases from J, with 13 bases between. The CDR3 totals 13 residues.

Only a few counts were recorded for this clonotype. The V and J genes are TRBV21-1 and TRBJ1-2; the listed D gene, TRBD1, was not tested against the DNA. TRBV21-1 is flagged as a pseudogene. The CDR3 extends over 18 amino acids. The DNA of the CDR3 is TGTGCCAGCAGCAAATTTGACAGGGGGCCTTTTTATTTTGATGGCTACACCTTC. Encoded protein: CASSKFDRGPFYFDGYTF.

In this sample, this clonotype turned up many times. The chain couples TRBV29-1 to TRBJ1-2; possible D gene TRBD1, 6 bases. Germline V gene lookup returns CDR1 SQVTM and CDR2 ANQGSEA. This CDR3 is built from 12 residues. V was cut by 5 bases and J by 3 bases, with 10 bases left in between. In DNA form, the CDR3 reads TGCAGCGTTAAGGGGACACACTATGGCTACACCTTC. This translates into CSVKGTHYGYTF.

This clonotype was counted ten times or more. V and J are TRBV9 and TRBJ1-1, with D possibly matching TRBD1 (5 bases). Trimming took off 5 bases at V and 1 base at J, with 9 bases between the two ends. From germline, CDR1 is SGDLS and CDR2 YYNGEE. The CDR3 runs 13 residues. The chain's CDR3 is CASRPQENTEAFF. The CDR3 DNA sequence: TGTGCCAGCAGGCCACAGGAGAACACTGAAGCTTTCTTT. The full variable domain, completed using reference TRBV9 and TRBJ1-1, is DSGVTQTPKHLITATGQRVTLRCSPRSGDLSVYWYQQSLDQGLQFLIQYYNGEERAKGNILERFSAQQFPDLHSELNLSSLELGDSALYFCASRPQENTEAFFGQGTRLTVV.

This clonotype was recorded at least ten times. The chain combines TRBV5-1 with TRBJ2-6; TRBD2 is a possible D gene (5 bases). Per the germline V gene, CDR1 is SGHRS and CDR2 is YFSETQ. The CDR3 has 16 amino acids. The ends were cut back, 0 bases at V and 1 base at J, with 8 bases in the middle. CDR3 protein: CASSLGPGSGANVLTF. As DNA, the CDR3 is TGCGCCAGCAGCTTGGGACCGGGATCTGGGGCCAACGTCCTGACTTTC.

The rearrangement joins TRBV5-6 to TRBJ2-7; 9 positions agree with TRBD1. Germline V gives CDR1 SGHDT, CDR2 YYEEEE. J was trimmed by 4 bases and V by 2 bases; bases with no gene match: 4. The CDR3 runs to 14 residues. CDR3: CASSFLQGAYEQYF. The DNA for the CDR3 is TGTGCCAGCAGCTTTCTACAGGGGGCTTACGAGCAGTACTTC.